Detailed here is one T cell receptor (beta chain). CDR1 is SGDLS and CDR2 is YYNGEE in the germline V gene. V was clipped by 3 bases and J by 13 bases; unmatched bases: 6. This CDR3 has 12 residues. Sequenced by immunoSEQ multiplex PCR; TCRdb stores in-frame clones only, minus some. This sample has 310,000 or so clones; 75% to 90% occur once, and the top ten carry 2% to 2.5%. This entry belongs to a study of blood T cell repertoires in COVID-19. This rearrangement joins TRBV9 to TRBJ1-4, with 7 bases matching TRBD1. The source is a woman between 50 and 59 years old who had recovered from COVID-19. The sample comprised peripheral blood. The CDR3 nucleotides read TGTGCCAGCAGCGGACAGGGTAGACGACTGTTTTTT. It specifies CASSGQGRRLFF.